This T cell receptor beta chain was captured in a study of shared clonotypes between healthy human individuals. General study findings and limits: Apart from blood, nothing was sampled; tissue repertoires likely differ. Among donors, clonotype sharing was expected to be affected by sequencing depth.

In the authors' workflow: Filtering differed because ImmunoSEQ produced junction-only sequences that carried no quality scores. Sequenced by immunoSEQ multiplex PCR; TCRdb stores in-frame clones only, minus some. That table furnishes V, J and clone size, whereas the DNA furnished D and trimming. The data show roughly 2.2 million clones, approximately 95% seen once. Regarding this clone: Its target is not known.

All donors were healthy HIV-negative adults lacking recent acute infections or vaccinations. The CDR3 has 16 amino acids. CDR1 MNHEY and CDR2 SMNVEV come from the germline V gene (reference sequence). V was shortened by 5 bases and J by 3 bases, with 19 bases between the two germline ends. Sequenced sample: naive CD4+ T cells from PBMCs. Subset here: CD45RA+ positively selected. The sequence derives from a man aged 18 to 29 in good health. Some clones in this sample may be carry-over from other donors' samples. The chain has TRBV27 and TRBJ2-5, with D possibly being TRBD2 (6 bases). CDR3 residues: CASSRARREGEETQYF. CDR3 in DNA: TGTGCCAGCAGTCGGGCAAGGCGGGAAGGTGAAGAGACCCAGTACTTC.